Sequencing of this T cell receptor (beta chain) was carried out in a study of memory CD4+ T cells and cytomegalovirus serostatus. Broader study findings: The CMV-associated TCR signature appears largely within the CD4+ memory repertoire.

Some clones are missing from TCRdb's copy, which holds only in-frame ones; the method was immunoSEQ multiplex PCR. The data show 40,000 to 55,000 clones, 82% seen once. Germline-derived CDR1 and CDR2 are SEHNR and FQNEAQ (reference sequence). The V end was cut by 0 bases, the J end by 6 bases, with 8 bases between. The CDR3 runs to 13 residues. In the case of this clone: Its specificity is unknown.

The sort gate was single viable CD3+CD4+CD8-CD45RO+ cells for memory CD4+ T cells. Total CD4+ T cells were enriched by CD4 positive selection. Sample: memory CD4+ T cells from blood. The chain is built from TRBV7-9 and TRBJ1-1; D gene unclear. The sequence was obtained from an adult in good health and CMV-seronegative. CDR3 in amino acids: CASSLARVSEAFF. The CDR3 DNA reads as TGTGCCAGCAGCTTAGCGAGGGTATCTGAAGCTTTCTTT.